The 17 T cell receptor beta chains below all came from one sample that was sequenced in a study of blood T cell repertoires in COVID-19. Method: immunoSEQ multiplex PCR; TCRdb's copy keeps in-frame clones and lacks some. The sample carries 150,000 to 180,000 clones, 91% recorded once. Sequenced: peripheral blood. These receptors were obtained from a man in his fifties or sixties with acute or convalescent COVID-19.

J is TRBJ2-7 and V is TRBV10-2, with 10 bases identical to TRBD2. The CDR3 contains 15 residues. Germline CDR1 and CDR2: WSHSY and SAAADI. V was clipped by 2 bases and J by 5 bases; unmatched bases: 6. The CDR3 is CASSEPSGRADEQYF. In DNA, the CDR3 is TGCGCCAGCAGTGAGCCTAGCGGGAGAGCCGACGAGCAGTACTTC.

The genes are TRBV10-3 and TRBJ2-3; D is perhaps TRBD2 (5 bases). The CDR3 consists of 15 residues. Germline CDR1 and CDR2: ENHRY and SYGVKD. V dropped 5 bases and J dropped 0 bases, with 12 bases sitting between them. The CDR3: CAISNGGPSTDTQYF. For the CDR3, the DNA is TGTGCCATCAGTAACGGCGGGCCTAGCACAGATACGCAGTATTTT.

The genes are TRBV24-1 and TRBJ2-5, with 8 bases aligning to TRBD1. V shed 6 bases and J 5 bases; nucleotides not matched to a gene: 13. Germline loops: CDR1 KGHDR, CDR2 SFDVKD. The CDR3 is 16 amino acids. The CDR3 DNA sequence: TGTGCCACCAGTCCGTGGGGCAGGGGGCACGAGGAGACCCAGTACTTC. Protein sequence: CATSPWGRGHEETQYF.

The chain links TRBV10-3 to TRBJ1-2; 7 nucleotides align to TRBD1. The V and J ends lost 3 bases and 6 bases, in that order; junction bases with no gene match: 4. The CDR3 is 13 residues long. Germline CDR1 reads ENHRY; CDR2 reads SYGVKD. CDR3 protein: CAISDTGENGYTF. The CDR3, as DNA: TGTGCCATCAGTGACACAGGGGAGAATGGCTACACCTTC.

V usage is TRBV9 and J usage is TRBJ2-2, with TRBD2 as a possible D gene (5 bases). Germline V gene sequence: CDR1 SGDLS, CDR2 YYNGEE. Trimming cost V 0 bases and J 6 bases, with 9 bases left between them. This CDR3 has 14 amino acids. The CDR3 region is CASSVVPSSGELFF. CDR3 nucleotides: TGTGCCAGCAGCGTAGTACCTAGCTCCGGGGAGCTGTTTTTT.

About this clone itself: Sequence at one end of the junction differs from germline and may be a read error. This chain joins TRBV3-1 (or the pseudogene TRBV3-2) and TRBJ1-2; no reliable D call. The CDR3 spans 13 residues. CDR1 and CDR2 (germline): LGHDT, YNNKEL (reference sequence). The CDR3 loop is CASSQALAYGYTF. The CDR3 nucleotides are TGTGCCAGCAGTCAAGCCCTGGCCTATGGCTACACCTTC.

The rearrangement joins TRBV27 to TRBJ1-6; TRBD1 might be the D (6 bases). V was shortened by 6 bases and J by 6 bases, with 18 bases between the two germline ends. CDR1 is MNHEY and CDR2 is SMNVEV in the germline V gene (reference sequence). The CDR3 totals 16 residues. The CDR3 sequence is CASRSKAGTPNSPLHF. DNA for the CDR3: TGTGCCAGCAGATCTAAAGCCGGGACACCTAATTCACCCCTCCACTTT.

V usage is TRBV18 and J usage is TRBJ1-3, with D uncertain. Germline CDR1 is KGHSH and CDR2 is LQKENI. The CDR3 has 13 residues. Trimming took off 3 bases at V and 2 bases at J, with 5 bases between the two ends. Here the CDR3 DNA reads TGTGCCAGCTCACCCGGGGCTGGAAACACCATATATTTT. Amino acid sequence: CASSPGAGNTIYF.

The V gene is TRBV6-6, the J gene TRBJ1-5; TRBD1 is a possible D gene (6 bases). V was shortened by 7 bases and J by 4 bases, with 14 bases between the two germline ends. CDR1 and CDR2 from the germline V gene are MNHNY and SVGAGI (reference sequence). This CDR3 comprises 14 residues. CDR3 sequence reads: CASTHGQRNQPQHF. CDR3 DNA: TGTGCCAGCACCCACGGACAGCGAAATCAGCCCCAGCATTTT.

This clone has more than one count but fewer than ten. The V call is TRBV6-5, the J call TRBJ1-6, with no clear D. The CDR3 is 15 amino acids. Trimming stripped 0 bases from V and 9 bases from J, with 12 bases between. Per the germline V gene, CDR1 is MNHEY and CDR2 is SVGAGI. The CDR3 sequence is CASSYSNLWSSPLHF. The CDR3 coding sequence is TGTGCCAGCAGTTACTCGAATCTCTGGAGTTCACCCCTCCACTTT.

The chain has TRBV14 and TRBJ1-1; D is ambiguous. V lost 2 bases and J lost 0, with 25 bases in between. The CDR3 loop spans 20 amino acids. Germline lookup yields CDR1 SGHDN and CDR2 FVKESK. The CDR3 sequence: CASSQRVPGGVGVMNTEAFF. The CDR3 bases are TGTGCCAGCAGCCAACGGGTCCCAGGCGGGGTCGGGGTTATGAACACTGAAGCTTTCTTT. The full variable domain, completed using reference TRBV14 and TRBJ1-1, is EAGVTQFPSHSVIEKGQTVTLRCDPISGHDNLYWYRRVMGKEIKFLLHFVKESKQDESGMPNNRFLAERTGGTYSTLKVQPAELEDSGVYFCASSQRVPGGVGVMNTEAFFGQGTRLTVV.

The chain is built from TRBV28 and TRBJ1-5; TRBD1 is a possible D gene (6 bases). V lost 10 bases to trimming and J lost 2 bases, with 24 bases between them. The CDR3 is 17 amino acids. In germline, CDR1 is MDHEN, CDR2 SYDVKM. The CDR3 loop reads CATFPPTGTWGNQPQHF. The CDR3, as DNA: TGTGCCACCTTCCCCCCGACAGGTACTTGGGGCAATCAGCCCCAGCATTTT.

V usage is TRBV6-4 and J usage is TRBJ2-2; TRBD2 agrees at 7 bases. CDR1 is MRHNA and CDR2 is SNTAGT in the germline V gene. This CDR3 has 16 amino acids. After removal of 7 bases from V and 1 base from J, the junction contained 9 bases not matched to a gene. The CDR3 region has the DNA TGTGCCAGCACCCAGCGGGGCGGCCTGAACACCGGGGAGCTGTTTTTT. Translating gives CASTQRGGLNTGELFF.

The rearrangement uses TRBV29-1 and TRBJ1-3; TRBD1 agrees at 7 bases. The CDR3 spans 14 residues. Unmatched junction bases numbered 5, after V lost 6 bases and J lost 0 bases. Germline-derived CDR1 and CDR2 are SQVTM and ANQGSEA. The CDR3 reads CSVVDRSSGNTIYF. The CDR3 DNA follows: TGCAGCGTGGTGGACAGGTCCTCTGGAAACACCATATATTTT.

This clone was seen a single time. The V gene is TRBV5-1, the J gene TRBJ1-1; D might be TRBD1 (6 bases). In germline, CDR1 is SGHRS, CDR2 YFSETQ. This CDR3 has 15 amino acids. V lost 0 bases and J lost 0, with 9 bases in between. CDR3 in DNA: TGCGCCAGCAGCTTGGTTGGGGGCATGAACACTGAAGCTTTCTTT. Translation gives CASSLVGGMNTEAFF.

The V gene is TRBV28, the J gene TRBJ1-3; D gene ambiguous. Germline V gene data show CDR1 as MDHEN and CDR2 as SYDVKM. CDR3 length: 15 residues. Between the trimmed V and J ends, which lost 2 bases and 0 bases, there was a span of 8 bases. CDR3 nucleotide sequence: TGTGCCAGCAGTTTACGAGGGAGCTCTGGAAACACCATATATTTT. This codes for CASSLRGSSGNTIYF.

The chain links TRBV24-1 to TRBJ2-5; 9 nucleotides agree with TRBD1. The germline gives CDR1 KGHDR, CDR2 SFDVKD. Trimming cost V 1 base and J 5 bases; bases outside gene matches: 7. There are 16 residues in the CDR3. The CDR3 bases are TGTGCCACCAGTGATTTAGGACAGGGGAGTGTGGAGACCCAGTACTTC. Protein: CATSDLGQGSVETQYF.